This entry lists 18 T cell receptor beta chains sequenced from one sample in a study of shared clonotypes between healthy human individuals (dated by TCRdb to about 2020). Library construction relied on the immunoSEQ multiplex PCR assay. TCRdb's version of the immuneACCESS table is confined to in-frame rearrangements and falls short of the full clone set. An unresolved V gene accounts for under half of the shortfall where checked; the remainder is of unknown origin. This sample comprises 1,500,000 or so clones, about 98.5% of them detected only once. The top ten clones comprise around 0.38% of the sample. The sequencing sample was made of naive CD4+ T cells sorted from blood. The sample's cell subset or site label, decoded: CD45RA+ positively selected. These receptors were collected from a young man in good health.

As regards this clone: The sample has other DNA sequences that encode this CDR3 too. V usage is TRBV10-3 and J usage is TRBJ2-2; TRBD1 matches 9 bases. Germline V gene sequence: CDR1 ENHRY, CDR2 SYGVKD. This CDR3 has 13 amino acids. The ends lost 6 bases at V and 7 bases at J; junction bases unmatched: 3. The CDR3 here is CAIRGQGGGELFF. In nucleotides, the CDR3 is TGTGCCATCAGGGGACAGGGAGGCGGGGAGCTGTTTTTT.

CDR3 sequence: CASSSLEQDNEQFF. Written as DNA, the CDR3 is TGTGCCAGCAGCTCTCTAGAGCAGGACAATGAGCAGTTCTTC. J is TRBJ2-1 and V is TRBV7-3; D uncertain. V was cut by 4 bases and J by 5 bases, with 12 bases left in between. Germline loops: CDR1 SGHTA, CDR2 FQGTGA. The CDR3 contains 14 residues.

This chain links TRBV18 with TRBJ2-5; D unclear. Trimming took off 2 bases at V and 2 bases at J, with 9 bases between the two ends. There are 14 residues in the CDR3. In germline, CDR1 is KGHSH, CDR2 LQKENI. CDR3 sequence: CASSPMLVQETQYF. In DNA, the CDR3 is TGTGCCAGCTCACCAATGCTAGTTCAAGAGACCCAGTACTTC.

The chain has TRBV7-2 and TRBJ1-5; D remains ambiguous. The germline V and J ends were trimmed by 1 base and 5 bases, with 15 bases remaining between them. This CDR3 spans 16 amino acids. Germline V lookup: CDR1 SGHTA, CDR2 FQGNSA. CDR3 coding DNA: TGTGCCAGCAGCTTAGAAGATGGCAGGCTCGATCAGCCCCAGCATTTT. As protein: CASSLEDGRLDQPQHF.

This clone came up once. The chain combines TRBV29-1 with TRBJ2-7; possibly TRBD2 for D (6 bases). The CDR3 contains 13 residues. Germline-derived CDR1 and CDR2 are SQVTM and ANQGSEA. V lost 7 bases to trimming and J lost 6 bases, with 19 bases between them. CDR3 in amino acids: CSGVGGKGSEQYF. The CDR3 nucleotides read TGCAGCGGAGTGGGCGGGAAGGGGAGCGAGCAGTACTTC.

V is TRBV5-1 and J is TRBJ2-4, with D unresolved. Trimming pared 1 base from V and 0 bases from J, leaving 11 bases between. Looked up from germline, CDR1 is SGHRS and CDR2 is YFSETQ. The CDR3 is 16 amino acids. CDR3 sequence reads: CASSLRSTLAKNIQYF. As DNA, the CDR3 is TGCGCCAGCAGCTTGAGGTCGACCCTAGCCAAAAACATTCAGTACTTC.

Remarks on this clone: The sample contains more than one DNA sequence encoding this CDR3. V is TRBV18 and J is TRBJ2-5; D is ambiguous. V was cut by 1 base and J by 5 bases, with 8 bases left in between. Germline V gene data show CDR1 as KGHSH and CDR2 as LQKENI. The CDR3 has 13 residues. The CDR3 region has the DNA TGTGCCAGCTCACCACGGGGTGGCGAGACCCAGTACTTC. Protein: CASSPRGGETQYF.

This sequence joins TRBV25-1 and TRBJ2-1; maybe TRBD2 (7 bases). This CDR3 has 18 residues. Germline V gives CDR1 MGHDK, CDR2 SYGVNS. The V end lost 8 bases, the J end lost 0 bases, and 23 bases lay between the germline ends. CDR3 coding DNA: TGTGCCAGCTCGACTGCGGGGCGGGGGCTTCTCTCCTACAATGAGCAGTTCTTC. Translating it yields CASSTAGRGLLSYNEQFF.

As to this clone: The sample holds other DNA sequences that translate to the same CDR3. CDR3 region: CASSLGTGGNTIYF. The CDR3 nucleotides are TGCGCCAGCAGCCTGGGGACAGGAGGAAACACCATATATTTT. V usage is TRBV5-1 and J usage is TRBJ1-3, with TRBD1 identical over 8 bases. The CDR3 runs to 14 residues. The germline V gene encodes CDR1 SGHRS and CDR2 YFSETQ. The V gene end was trimmed by 4 bases and the J gene end by 4 bases; junction bases not matched to a gene: 4.

This clone was seen repeatedly, ten times or more. The V and J genes are TRBV2 and TRBJ2-2; 10 bases map to TRBD1. The length of the CDR3 is 14 residues. The J segment lost 5 bases and the V segment lost 8 bases, leaving 5 bases of the junction unmatched. From germline, CDR1 is SNHLY and CDR2 FYNNEI. CDR3 region: CASAGTGETGELFF. CDR3 coding DNA: TGTGCCAGCGCCGGGACAGGGGAAACCGGGGAGCTGTTTTTT. Full variable domain (remainder filled in from reference TRBV2 and TRBJ2-2): EPEVTQTPSHQVTQMGQEVILRCVPISNHLYFYWYRQILGQKVEFLVSFYNNEISEKSEIFDDQFSVERPDGSNFTLKIRSTKLEDSAMYFCASAGTGETGELFFGEGSRLTVL.

V gene TRBV21-1 combines with J gene TRBJ2-1; the table names TRBD1, a call not compared with the DNA. TRBV21-1 is termed a pseudogene. The CDR3 has 14 amino acids. CDR3 sequence: CASSIGRGYNEQFF. CDR3 DNA sequence: TGTGCCAGCAGCATTGGCAGGGGATACAATGAGCAGTTCTTC.

The gene calls are TRBV10-2 and TRBJ2-7; 13 bases line up with TRBD2. Trimming removed 8 bases from V and 1 base from J; junction bases left unmatched: 5. The CDR3 totals 15 residues. Germline V CDR1 and CDR2: WSHSY, SAAADI. In DNA, the CDR3 is TGCGCCAGCGCCGGACTAGCGGGAGCTTCCTACGAGCAGTACTTC. It is translated as CASAGLAGASYEQYF.

The chain couples TRBV7-8 to TRBJ1-1, with 7 bases matching TRBD1. V gave up 5 bases and J gave up 0 bases; unmatched junction bases: 6. Germline CDR1 and CDR2: SGHVS and FQNEAQ. CDR3 length: 15 residues. CDR3 loop: CASSLRGTVNTEAFF. CDR3 in DNA: TGTGCCAGCAGCCTCCGAGGGACAGTGAACACTGAAGCTTTCTTT. Supplemented by reference TRBV7-8 and TRBJ1-1, the full variable domain reads GAGVSQSPRYKVAKRGQDVALRCDPISGHVSLFWYQQALGQGPEFLTYFQNEAQLDKSGLPSDRFFAERPEGSVSTLKIQRTQQEDSAVYLCASSLRGTVNTEAFFGQGTRLTVV.

Note on this clone: The identical CDR3 is also encoded by other nucleotide sequences in the sample. The chain links TRBV15 to TRBJ2-7; weak D call: TRBD2 (5 bases). The V gene's germline CDR1 is LNHNV and CDR2 YYDKDF (reference sequence). The CDR3 extends over 14 amino acids. With 0 bases removed from V and 2 bases from J, the gap between germline ends came to 8 bases. CDR3 protein: CATSRDPGTYEQYF. CDR3 coding DNA: TGTGCCACCAGCAGAGATCCGGGGACCTACGAGCAGTACTTC.

V gene TRBV5-8 combines with J gene TRBJ2-7; D unclear. The germline V gene encodes CDR1 SGHTS and CDR2 YDEGEE. The CDR3 has 13 amino acids. Trimming cost V 7 bases and J 0 bases, with 11 bases left between them. The CDR3 bases are TGTGCCAGCCAAAAGCGTAACTCCTACGAGCAGTACTTC. Residues: CASQKRNSYEQYF.

The V call is TRBV19, the J call TRBJ2-3, with a possible D match to TRBD1 (6 bases). V was trimmed by 3 bases and J by 6 bases, leaving 16 bases between them. The germline V gene has CDR1 LNHDA and CDR2 SQIVND (reference sequence). The CDR3 sequence is 15 residues long. The CDR3 nucleotides are TGTGCCAGTAGTATGGGAGCGGTGCAGGGGGATACGCAGTATTTT. Protein sequence: CASSMGAVQGDTQYF.

The chain combines TRBV14 with TRBJ2-7, with unresolved D. Per germline, CDR1 SGHDN and CDR2 FVKESK. V shed 4 bases and J shed 3 bases, with 7 bases lying between them. The CDR3 spans 12 residues. The chain's CDR3 is CASSPSRYEQYF. CDR3 nucleotides: TGTGCCAGCAGCCCCAGCCGCTACGAGCAGTACTTC.

The chain carries TRBV13 and TRBJ1-3, with TRBD1 identical over 7 bases. With 4 bases clipped from V and 0 bases from J, the junction kept 3 bases outside the gene matches. Germline V CDR1 and CDR2: PRHDT, FYEKMQ (reference sequence). This CDR3 spans 15 amino acids. The CDR3 nucleotides read TGTGCCAGCAGCTCAGGGGGGGACTCTGGAAACACCATATATTTT. Its protein is CASSSGGDSGNTIYF. Combining the CDR3 with reference TRBV13 and TRBJ1-3 gives the whole variable domain AAGVIQSPRHLIKEKRETATLKCYPIPRHDTVYWYQQGPGQDPQFLISFYEKMQSDKGSIPDRFSAQQFSDYHSELNMSSLELGDSALYFCASSSGGDSGNTIYFGEGSWLTVV.